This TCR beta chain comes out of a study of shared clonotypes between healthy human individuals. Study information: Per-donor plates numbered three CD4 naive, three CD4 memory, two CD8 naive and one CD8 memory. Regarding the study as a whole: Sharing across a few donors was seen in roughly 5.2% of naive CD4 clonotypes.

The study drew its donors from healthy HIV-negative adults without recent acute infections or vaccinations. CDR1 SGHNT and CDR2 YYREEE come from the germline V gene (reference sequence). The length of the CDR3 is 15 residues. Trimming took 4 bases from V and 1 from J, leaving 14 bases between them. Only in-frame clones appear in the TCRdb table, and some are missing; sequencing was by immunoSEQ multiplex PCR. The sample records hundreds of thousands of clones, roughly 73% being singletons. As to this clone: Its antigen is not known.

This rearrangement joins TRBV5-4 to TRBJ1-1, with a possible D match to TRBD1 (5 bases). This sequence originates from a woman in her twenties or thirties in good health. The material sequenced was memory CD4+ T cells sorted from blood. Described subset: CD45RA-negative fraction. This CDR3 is CASSQDPGPNTEAFF. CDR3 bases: TGTGCCAGCAGCCAAGACCCGGGACCGAACACTGAAGCTTTCTTT.